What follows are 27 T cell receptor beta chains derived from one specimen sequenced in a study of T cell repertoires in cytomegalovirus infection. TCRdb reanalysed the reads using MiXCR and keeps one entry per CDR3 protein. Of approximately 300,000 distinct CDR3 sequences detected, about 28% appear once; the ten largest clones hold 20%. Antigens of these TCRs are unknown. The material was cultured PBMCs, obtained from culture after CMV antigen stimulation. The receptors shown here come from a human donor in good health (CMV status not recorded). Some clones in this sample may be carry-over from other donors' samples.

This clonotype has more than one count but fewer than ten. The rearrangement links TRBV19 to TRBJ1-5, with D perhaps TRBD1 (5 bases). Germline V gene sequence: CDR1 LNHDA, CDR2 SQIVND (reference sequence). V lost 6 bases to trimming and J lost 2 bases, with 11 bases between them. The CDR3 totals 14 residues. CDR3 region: CASSSTRGNQPQHF. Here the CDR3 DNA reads TGTGCCAGTAGCTCCACCAGGGGCAATCAGCCCCAGCATTTT.

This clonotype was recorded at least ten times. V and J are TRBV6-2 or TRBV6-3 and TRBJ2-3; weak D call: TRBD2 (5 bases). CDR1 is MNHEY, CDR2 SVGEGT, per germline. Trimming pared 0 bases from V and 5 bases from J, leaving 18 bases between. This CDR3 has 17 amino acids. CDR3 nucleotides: TGTGCCAGCAGTTACTCGATGGCGTCAGCGGAAGGAGATACGCAGTATTTT. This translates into CASSYSMASAEGDTQYF.

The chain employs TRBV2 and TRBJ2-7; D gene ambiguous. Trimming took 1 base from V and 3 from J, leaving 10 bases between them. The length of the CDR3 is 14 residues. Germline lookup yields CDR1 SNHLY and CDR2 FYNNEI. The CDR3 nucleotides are TGTGCCAGCAGTGAAGGGGGATCTTTCTACGAGCAGTACTTC. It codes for CASSEGGSFYEQYF.

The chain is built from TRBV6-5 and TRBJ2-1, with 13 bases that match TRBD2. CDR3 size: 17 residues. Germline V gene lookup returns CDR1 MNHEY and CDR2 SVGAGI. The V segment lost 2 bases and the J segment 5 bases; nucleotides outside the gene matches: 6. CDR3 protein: CASSYAGTSGVHNEQFF. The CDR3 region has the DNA TGTGCCAGCAGTTACGCCGGGACTAGCGGGGTTCACAATGAGCAGTTCTTC.

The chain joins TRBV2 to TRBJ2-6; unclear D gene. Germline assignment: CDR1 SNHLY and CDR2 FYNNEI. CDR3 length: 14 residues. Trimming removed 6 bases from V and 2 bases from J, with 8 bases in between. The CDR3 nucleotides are TGTGCCAGCAGGGTTAGTCCTGGGGCCAACGTCCTGACTTTC. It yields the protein CASRVSPGANVLTF.

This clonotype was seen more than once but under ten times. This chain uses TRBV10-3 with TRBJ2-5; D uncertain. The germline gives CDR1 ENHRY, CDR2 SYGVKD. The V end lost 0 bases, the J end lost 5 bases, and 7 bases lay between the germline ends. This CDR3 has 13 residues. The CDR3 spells CAISESIEETQYF. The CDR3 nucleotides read TGTGCCATCAGTGAGTCCATAGAGGAGACCCAGTACTTC.

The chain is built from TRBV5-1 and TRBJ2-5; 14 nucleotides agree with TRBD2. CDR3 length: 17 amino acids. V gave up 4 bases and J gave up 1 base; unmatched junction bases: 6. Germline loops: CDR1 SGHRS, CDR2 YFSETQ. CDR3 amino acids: CASSAGTSGRGQETQYF. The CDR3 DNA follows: TGCGCCAGCAGCGCCGGGACTAGCGGGAGAGGCCAAGAGACCCAGTACTTC.

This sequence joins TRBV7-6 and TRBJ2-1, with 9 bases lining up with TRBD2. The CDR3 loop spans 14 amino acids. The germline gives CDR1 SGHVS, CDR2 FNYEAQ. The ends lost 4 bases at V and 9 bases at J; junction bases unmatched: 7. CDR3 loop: CASSSSGRLGEQFF. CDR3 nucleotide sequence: TGTGCCAGCAGCTCGAGCGGGAGGTTGGGTGAGCAGTTCTTC.

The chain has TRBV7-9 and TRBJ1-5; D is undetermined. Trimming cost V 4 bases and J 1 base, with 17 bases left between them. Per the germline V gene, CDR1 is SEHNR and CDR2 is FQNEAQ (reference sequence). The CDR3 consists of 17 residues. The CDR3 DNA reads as TGTGCCAGCAGCTACTTTAGACCTGGACGAAGCAATCAGCCCCAGCATTTT. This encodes CASSYFRPGRSNQPQHF.

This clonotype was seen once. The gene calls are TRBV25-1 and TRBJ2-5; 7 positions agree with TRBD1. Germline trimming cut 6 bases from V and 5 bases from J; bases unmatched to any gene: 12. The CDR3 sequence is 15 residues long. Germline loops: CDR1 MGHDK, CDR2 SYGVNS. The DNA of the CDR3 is TGTGCCAGCAGGGAAAGGGACAGTGTGGGGGAGACCCAGTACTTC. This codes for CASRERDSVGETQYF.

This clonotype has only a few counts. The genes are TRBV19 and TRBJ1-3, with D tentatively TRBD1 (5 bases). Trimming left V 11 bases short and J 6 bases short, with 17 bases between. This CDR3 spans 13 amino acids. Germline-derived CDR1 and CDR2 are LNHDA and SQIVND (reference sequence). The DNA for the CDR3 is TGTGCCCACTTCCGGGGCCTAGTAAACACCATATATTTT. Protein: CAHFRGLVNTIYF.

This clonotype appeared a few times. The CDR3 loop is CASSLGGPGLAADTQYF. Here the CDR3 DNA reads TGTGCCAGCAGCTTGGGGGGTCCGGGACTAGCGGCAGATACGCAGTATTTT. The J gene is TRBJ2-3, the V gene TRBV5-6, with TRBD2 matching 11 bases. V lost 0 bases, J lost 4 bases, and 7 bases stayed unmatched. This CDR3 has 17 amino acids. Germline lookup yields CDR1 SGHDT and CDR2 YYEEEE.

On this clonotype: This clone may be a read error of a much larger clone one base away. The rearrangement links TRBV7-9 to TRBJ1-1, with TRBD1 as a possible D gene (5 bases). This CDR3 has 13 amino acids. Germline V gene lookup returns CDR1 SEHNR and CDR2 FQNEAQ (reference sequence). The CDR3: CTSSPITGYEAFF. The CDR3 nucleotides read TGTACCAGCAGCCCGATTACAGGTTATGAAGCTTTCTTT.

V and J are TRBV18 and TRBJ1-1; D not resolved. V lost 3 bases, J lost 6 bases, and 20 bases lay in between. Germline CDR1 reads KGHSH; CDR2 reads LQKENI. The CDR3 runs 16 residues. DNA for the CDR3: TGTGCCAGCTCACCGTCAATGGGAGGCCCTAGCGCTGAAGCTTTCTTT. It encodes CASSPSMGGPSAEAFF.

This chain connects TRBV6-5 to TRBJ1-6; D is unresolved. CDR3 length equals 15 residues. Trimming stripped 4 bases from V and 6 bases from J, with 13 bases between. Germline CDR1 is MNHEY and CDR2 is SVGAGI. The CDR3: CASSSGPSPNSPLHF. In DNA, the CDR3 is TGTGCCAGCAGTTCTGGACCGTCACCTAATTCACCCCTCCACTTT.

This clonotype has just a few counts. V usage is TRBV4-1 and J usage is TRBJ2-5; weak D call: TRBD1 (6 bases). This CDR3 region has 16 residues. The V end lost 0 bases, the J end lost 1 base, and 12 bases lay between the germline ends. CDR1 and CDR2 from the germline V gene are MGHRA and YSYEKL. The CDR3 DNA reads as TGCGCCAGCAGCCAAGACAACGGCAGGGGCCAAGAGACCCAGTACTTC. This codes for CASSQDNGRGQETQYF.

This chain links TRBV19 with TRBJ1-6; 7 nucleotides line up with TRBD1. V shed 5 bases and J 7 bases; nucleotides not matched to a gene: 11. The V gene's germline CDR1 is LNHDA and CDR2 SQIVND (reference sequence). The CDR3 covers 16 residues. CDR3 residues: CASSWTTTGRNSPLHF. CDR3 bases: TGTGCCAGTAGTTGGACCACGACAGGGAGGAATTCACCCCTCCACTTT. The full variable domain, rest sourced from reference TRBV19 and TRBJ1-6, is DGGITQSPKYLFRKEGQNVTLSCEQNLNHDAMYWYRQDPGQGLRLIYYSQIVNDFQKGDIAEGYSVSREKKESFPLTVTSAQKNPTAFYLCASSWTTTGRNSPLHFGNGTRLTVT.

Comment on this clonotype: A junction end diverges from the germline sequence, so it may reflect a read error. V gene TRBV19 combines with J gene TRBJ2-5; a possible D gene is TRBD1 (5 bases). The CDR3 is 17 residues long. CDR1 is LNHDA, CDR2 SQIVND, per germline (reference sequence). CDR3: CASSISGSLLYQETQHF. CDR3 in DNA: TGTGCCAGTAGTATTTCAGGGTCATTACTGTACCAAGAGACCCAGCACTTC.

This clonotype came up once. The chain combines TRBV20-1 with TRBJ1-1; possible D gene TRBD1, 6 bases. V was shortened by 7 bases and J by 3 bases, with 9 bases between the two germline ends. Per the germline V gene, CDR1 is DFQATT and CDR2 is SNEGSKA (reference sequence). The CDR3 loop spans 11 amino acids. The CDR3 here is CSVRTDTEAFF. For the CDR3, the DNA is TGCAGTGTTCGGACAGACACTGAAGCTTTCTTT.

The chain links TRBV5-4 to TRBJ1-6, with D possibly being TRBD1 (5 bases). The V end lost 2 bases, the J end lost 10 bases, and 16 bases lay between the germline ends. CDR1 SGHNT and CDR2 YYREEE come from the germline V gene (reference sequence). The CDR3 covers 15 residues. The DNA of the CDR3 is TGTGCCAGCAGCTTAGGCGGGGGGTTTCAGTCACCCCTCCACTTT. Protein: CASSLGGGFQSPLHF.

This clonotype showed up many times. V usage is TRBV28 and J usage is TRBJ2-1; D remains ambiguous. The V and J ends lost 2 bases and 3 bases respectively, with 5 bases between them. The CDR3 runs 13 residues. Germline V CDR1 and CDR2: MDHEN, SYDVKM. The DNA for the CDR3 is TGTGCCAGCAGTTTACCGGTCTACAATGAGCAGTTCTTC. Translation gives CASSLPVYNEQFF.

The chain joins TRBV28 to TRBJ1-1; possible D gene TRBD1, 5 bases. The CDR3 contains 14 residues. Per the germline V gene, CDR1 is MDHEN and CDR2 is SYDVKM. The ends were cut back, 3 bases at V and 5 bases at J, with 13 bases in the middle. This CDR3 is CASSFGGSGTEAFF. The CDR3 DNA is TGTGCCAGCAGTTTTGGGGGGTCTGGTACTGAAGCTTTCTTT.

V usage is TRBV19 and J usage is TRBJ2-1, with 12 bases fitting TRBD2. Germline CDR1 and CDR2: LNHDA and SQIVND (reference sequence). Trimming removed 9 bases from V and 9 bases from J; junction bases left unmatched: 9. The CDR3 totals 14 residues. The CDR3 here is CASRLAGAQGEQFF. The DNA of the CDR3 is TGTGCCAGCAGACTAGCGGGAGCCCAGGGTGAGCAGTTCTTC.

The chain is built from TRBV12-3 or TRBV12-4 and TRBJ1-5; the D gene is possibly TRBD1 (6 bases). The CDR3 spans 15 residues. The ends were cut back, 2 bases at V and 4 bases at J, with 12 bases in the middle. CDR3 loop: CASSLTGHKNQPQHF. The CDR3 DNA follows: TGTGCCAGCAGTTTAACGGGACACAAAAATCAGCCCCAGCATTTT.

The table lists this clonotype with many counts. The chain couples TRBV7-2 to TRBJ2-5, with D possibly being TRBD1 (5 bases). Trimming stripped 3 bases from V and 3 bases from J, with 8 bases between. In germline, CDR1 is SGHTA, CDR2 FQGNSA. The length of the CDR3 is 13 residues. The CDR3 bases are TGTGCCAGCAGCTTCGGCAGGGAAGAGACCCAGTACTTC. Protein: CASSFGREETQYF.

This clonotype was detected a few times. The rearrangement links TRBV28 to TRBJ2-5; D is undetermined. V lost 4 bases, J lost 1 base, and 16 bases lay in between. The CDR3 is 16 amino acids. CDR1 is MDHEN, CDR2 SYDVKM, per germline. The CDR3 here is CASSSSERGRQETQYF. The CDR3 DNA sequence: TGTGCCAGCAGTTCATCCGAGCGAGGTCGCCAAGAGACCCAGTACTTC.

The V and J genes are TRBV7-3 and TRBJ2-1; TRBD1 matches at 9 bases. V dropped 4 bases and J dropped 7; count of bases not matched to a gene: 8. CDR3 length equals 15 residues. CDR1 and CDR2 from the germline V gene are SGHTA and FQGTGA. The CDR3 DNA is TGTGCCAGCAGCTACTCGGACAGGGGTACTAATGAGCAGTTCTTC. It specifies CASSYSDRGTNEQFF.